This T cell receptor beta chain was captured in a study of post-analysis software for immune sequencing data. Study in general: Relapsing-remitting, secondary progressive and progressive-relapsing courses of multiple sclerosis were included.

This clonotype was counted at least ten times. The target antigen is unknown. The V end lost 7 bases, the J end lost 2 bases, and 16 bases lay between the germline ends. Per the germline V gene, CDR1 is SQVTM and CDR2 is ANQGSEA. The CDR3 length is 14 residues. Study results and caveats: TRBV segments more frequent in patients than in controls numbered roughly 5 and included TRBV5-6, TRBV5-1 and TRBV20-1.

The library was made from cDNA and included unique molecular identifiers. Between roughly 0.95 and 10 million T cells gave rise to about 450,000 cDNA molecules. MiXCR was run by TCRdb on the PCR reads, yielding one entry per CDR3 protein. The table lists 650,000 to 850,000 distinct CDR3 sequences, around 42% of them singletons. The chain employs TRBV29-1 and TRBJ2-3, with D tentatively TRBD1 or TRBD2 (7 bases each). The source is a girl aged 10 to 17 with multiple sclerosis. Sequencing was performed on blood. The CDR3 sequence: CSAGGAVSTDTQYF. The CDR3 DNA reads TGCAGCGCAGGGGGGGCGGTATCCACAGATACGCAGTATTTT.